This T cell receptor beta chain is drawn from a study of PD-1 blockade in classical Hodgkin lymphoma. Details on this clone: Its antigen is currently unknown.

Study-wide points: Baseline diversity resembling that of newly diagnosed patients was seen in complete responders.

Looked up from germline, CDR1 is LGHNT and CDR2 is FRNRAP. Trimming stripped 1 base from V and 4 bases from J, with 7 bases between. The CDR3 sequence is 13 residues long. All patients experienced relapse after autologous stem cell transplantation, and brentuximab vedotin exposure was variable. Complete response, partial response or progressive disease were the best responses. Produced via immunoSEQ multiplex PCR; TCRdb's table is partial and in-frame only. The table has some 7,100 clones, 60% to 85% seen once. The material was peripheral blood mononuclear cells (PBMCs), obtained at baseline. This sequence was found in a human donor with classical Hodgkin lymphoma. V and J are TRBV12-5 and TRBJ1-1; no clear D. CDR3 loop: CASGLGDFTEAFF. The CDR3 DNA reads TGTGCTAGTGGTTTGGGGGATTTCACTGAAGCTTTCTTT.